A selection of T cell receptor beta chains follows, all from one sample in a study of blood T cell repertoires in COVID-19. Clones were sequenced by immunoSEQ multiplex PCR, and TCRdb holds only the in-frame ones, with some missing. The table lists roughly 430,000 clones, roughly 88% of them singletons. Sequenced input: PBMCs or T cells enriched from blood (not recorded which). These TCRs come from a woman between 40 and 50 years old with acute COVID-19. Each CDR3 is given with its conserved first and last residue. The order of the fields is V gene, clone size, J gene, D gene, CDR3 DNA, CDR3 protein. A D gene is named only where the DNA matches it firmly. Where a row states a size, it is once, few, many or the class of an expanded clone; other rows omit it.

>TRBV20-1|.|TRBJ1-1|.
TGCAGTGCTAGTGTTGGGGGGGCGACTGAAGCTTTCTTT
CSASVGGATEAFF
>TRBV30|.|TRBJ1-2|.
TGTGCCTGGAGTGTTTACGGGAACTATGGCTACACCTTC
CAWSVYGNYGYTF
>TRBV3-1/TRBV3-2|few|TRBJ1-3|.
TGTGCCAGCAGCTCCGGCCCCGGGGGTACCATATATTTT
CASSSGPGGTIYF
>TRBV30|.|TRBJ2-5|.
TGTGCCTGGAGTCATTGGACAAAGCAAGAGACCCAGTACTTC
CAWSHWTKQETQYF
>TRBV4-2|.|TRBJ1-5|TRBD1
TGTGCCAGCAGCCAGGACAGGACTGATAGCAATCAGCCCCAGCATTTT
CASSQDRTDSNQPQHF
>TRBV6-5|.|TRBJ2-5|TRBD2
TGTGCCAGCACCGGCGGGGGGGCCCGTGAGACCCAGTACTTC
CASTGGGARETQYF
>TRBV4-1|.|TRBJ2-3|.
TGCGCCAGCAGCCAACTCTATAGTAGCCCGGATACGCAGTATTTT
CASSQLYSSPDTQYF
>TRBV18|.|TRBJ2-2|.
TGTGCCAGCTCACCACAGGGGGTGAACACCGGGGAGCTGTTTTTT
CASSPQGVNTGELFF
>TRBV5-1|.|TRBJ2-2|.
TGCGCCAGCAGCTTATGGGGCGGGGGCATCACCGGGGAGCTGTTTTTT
CASSLWGGGITGELFF
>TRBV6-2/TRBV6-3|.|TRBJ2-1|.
TGTGCCAGCAGCAAAGGGGTTCGGGGGAGTGAGCAGTTCTTC
CASSKGVRGSEQFF
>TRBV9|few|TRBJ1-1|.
TGTGCCAGCAGCCCGCGCGGGGGGACACGGGCTTTCTTT
CASSPRGGTRAFF
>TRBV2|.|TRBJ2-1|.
TGTGCCAGCAGTGAAATTGGGGGCGAGGTTGGTGGGCAGTTCTTC
CASSEIGGEVGGQFF
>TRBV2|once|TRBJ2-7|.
TGTGCCAGCAGTGAAGCCCAGGGGTCCTACGAGCAGTACTTC
CASSEAQGSYEQYF
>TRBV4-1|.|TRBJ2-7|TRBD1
TGCGCCAGCAGCTTCAGGGACAGGGACAGCTACGAGCAGTACTTC
CASSFRDRDSYEQYF
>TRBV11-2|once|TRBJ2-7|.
TGTGCCAGCAGCTCATCAACCTACGAGCAGTACTTC
CASSSSTYEQYF
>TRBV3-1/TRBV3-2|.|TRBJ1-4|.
TGTGCCAGCAGCCTTGGGCAGATCACAACTAATGAAAAACTGTTTTTT
CASSLGQITTNEKLFF
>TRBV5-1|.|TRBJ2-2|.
TGCGCCAGCAGCGCGGAAGGGGGGAACACCGGGGAGCTGTTTTTT
CASSAEGGNTGELFF